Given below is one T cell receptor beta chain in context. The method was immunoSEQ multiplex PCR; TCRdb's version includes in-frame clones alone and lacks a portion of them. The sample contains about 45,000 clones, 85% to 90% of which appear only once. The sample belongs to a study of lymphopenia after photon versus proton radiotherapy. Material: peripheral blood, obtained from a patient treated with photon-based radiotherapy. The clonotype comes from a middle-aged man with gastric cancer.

CDR3 in DNA: TGCGCCAGCAGCTCATGGGACAGAAGCTCCTACAATGAGCAGTTCTTC. Its protein is CASSSWDRSSYNEQFF. V is TRBV5-1 and J is TRBJ2-1; 7 positions match TRBD1. The ends lost 3 bases at V and 0 bases at J; junction bases unmatched: 6. This CDR3 comprises 16 residues. CDR1 is SGHRS and CDR2 is YFSETQ in the germline V gene.